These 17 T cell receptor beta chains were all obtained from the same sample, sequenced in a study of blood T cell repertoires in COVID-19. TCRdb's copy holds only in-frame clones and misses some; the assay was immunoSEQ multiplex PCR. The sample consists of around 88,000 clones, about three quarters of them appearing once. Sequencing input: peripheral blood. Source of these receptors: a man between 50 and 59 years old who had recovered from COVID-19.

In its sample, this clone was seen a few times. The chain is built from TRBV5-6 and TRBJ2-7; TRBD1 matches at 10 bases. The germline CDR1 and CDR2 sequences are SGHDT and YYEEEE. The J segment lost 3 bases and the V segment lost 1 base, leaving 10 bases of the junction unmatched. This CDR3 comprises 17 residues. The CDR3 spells CASSLTKRDRGNYEQYF. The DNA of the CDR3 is TGTGCCAGCAGCTTGACCAAAAGGGACAGGGGAAACTACGAGCAGTACTTC.

The CDR3 nucleotides read TGTGCCAGCAGTTACAGACTGACCTCTGGAAACACCATATATTTT. Amino acids: CASSYRLTSGNTIYF. The V and J genes are TRBV6-5 and TRBJ1-3; D gene unclear. The CDR3 is 15 residues long. Germline V gene lookup returns CDR1 MNHEY and CDR2 SVGAGI. V lost 2 bases, J lost 0 bases, and 8 bases lay in between.

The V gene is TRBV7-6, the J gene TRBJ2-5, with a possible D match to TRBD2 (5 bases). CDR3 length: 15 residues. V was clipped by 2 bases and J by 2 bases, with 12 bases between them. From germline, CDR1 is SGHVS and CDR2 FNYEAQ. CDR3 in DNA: TGTGCCAGCAGCTTACCGGCGGGCCGGCAAGAGACCCAGTACTTC. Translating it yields CASSLPAGRQETQYF.

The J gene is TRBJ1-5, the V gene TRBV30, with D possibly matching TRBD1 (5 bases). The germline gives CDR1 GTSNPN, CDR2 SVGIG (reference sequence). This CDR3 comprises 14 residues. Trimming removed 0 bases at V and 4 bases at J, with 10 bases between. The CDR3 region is CAWSVKGWNQPQHF. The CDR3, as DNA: TGTGCCTGGAGTGTAAAGGGGTGGAATCAGCCCCAGCATTTT.

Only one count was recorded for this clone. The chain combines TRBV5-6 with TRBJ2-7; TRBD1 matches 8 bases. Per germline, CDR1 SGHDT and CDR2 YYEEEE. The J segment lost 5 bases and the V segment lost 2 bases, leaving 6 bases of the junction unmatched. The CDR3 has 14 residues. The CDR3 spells CASSFRQGINEQYF. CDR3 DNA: TGTGCCAGCAGCTTCCGACAGGGGATCAACGAGCAGTACTTC. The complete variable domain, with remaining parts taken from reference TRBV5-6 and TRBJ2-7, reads DAGVTQSPTHLIKTRGQQVTLRCSPKSGHDTVSWYQQALGQGPQFIFQYYEEEERQRGNFPDRFSGHQFPNYSSELNVNALLLGDSALYLCASSFRQGINEQYFGPGTRLTVT.

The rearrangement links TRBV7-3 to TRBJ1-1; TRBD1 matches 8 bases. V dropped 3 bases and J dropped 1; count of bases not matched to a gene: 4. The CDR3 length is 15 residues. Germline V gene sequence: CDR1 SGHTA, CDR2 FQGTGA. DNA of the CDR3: TGTGCCAGCAGCTTCGACAGGGGCCCGAACACTGAAGCTTTCTTT. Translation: CASSFDRGPNTEAFF.

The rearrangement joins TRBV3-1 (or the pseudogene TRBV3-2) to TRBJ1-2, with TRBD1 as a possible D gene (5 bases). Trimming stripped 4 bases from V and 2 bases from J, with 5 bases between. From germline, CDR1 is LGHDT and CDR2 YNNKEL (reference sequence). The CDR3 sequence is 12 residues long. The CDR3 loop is CASSRQNYGYTF. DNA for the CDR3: TGTGCCAGCAGCCGACAGAACTATGGCTACACCTTC.

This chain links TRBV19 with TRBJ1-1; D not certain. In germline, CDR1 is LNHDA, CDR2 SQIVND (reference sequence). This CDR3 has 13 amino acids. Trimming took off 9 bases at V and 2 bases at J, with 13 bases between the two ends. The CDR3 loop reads CASYARINTEAFF. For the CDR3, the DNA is TGTGCCAGCTACGCTAGAATAAACACTGAAGCTTTCTTT.

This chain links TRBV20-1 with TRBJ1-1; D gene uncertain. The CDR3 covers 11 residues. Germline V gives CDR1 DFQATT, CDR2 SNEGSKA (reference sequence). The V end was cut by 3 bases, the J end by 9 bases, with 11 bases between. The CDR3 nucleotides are TGCAGTGCTAGCTACTCCATCCAAGCTTTCTTT. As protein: CSASYSIQAFF.

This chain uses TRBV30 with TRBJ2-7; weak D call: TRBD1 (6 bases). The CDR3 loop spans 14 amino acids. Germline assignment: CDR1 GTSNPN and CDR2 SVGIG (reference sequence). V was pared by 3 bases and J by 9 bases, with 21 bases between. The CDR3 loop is CAWSASGTQPGQYF. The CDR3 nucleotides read TGTGCCTGGAGCGCATCCGGGACACAACCTGGGCAGTACTTC.

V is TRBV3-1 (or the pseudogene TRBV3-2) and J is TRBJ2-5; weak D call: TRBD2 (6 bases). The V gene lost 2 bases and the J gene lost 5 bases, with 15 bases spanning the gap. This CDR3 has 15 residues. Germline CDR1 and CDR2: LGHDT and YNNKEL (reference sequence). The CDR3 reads CASSQPGLGSETQYF. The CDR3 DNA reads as TGTGCCAGCAGCCAACCGGGACTTGGGTCCGAGACCCAGTACTTC.

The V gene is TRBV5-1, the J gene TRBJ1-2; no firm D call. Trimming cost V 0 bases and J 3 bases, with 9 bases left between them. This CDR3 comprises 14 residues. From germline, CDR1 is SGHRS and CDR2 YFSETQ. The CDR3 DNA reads TGCGCCAGCAGCTTGGATAACACCGACTATGGCTACACCTTC. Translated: CASSLDNTDYGYTF.

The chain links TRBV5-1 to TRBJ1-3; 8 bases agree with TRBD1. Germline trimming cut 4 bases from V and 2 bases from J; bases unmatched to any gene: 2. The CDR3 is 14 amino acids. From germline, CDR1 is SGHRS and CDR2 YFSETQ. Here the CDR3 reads CASSVTGAGNTIYF. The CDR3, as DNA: TGCGCCAGCAGCGTGACAGGGGCTGGAAACACCATATATTTT.

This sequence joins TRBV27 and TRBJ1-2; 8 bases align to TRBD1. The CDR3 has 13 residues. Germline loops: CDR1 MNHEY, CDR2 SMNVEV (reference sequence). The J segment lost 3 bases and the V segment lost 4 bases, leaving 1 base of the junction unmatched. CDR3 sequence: CASSYRGDYGYTF. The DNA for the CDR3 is TGTGCCAGCAGTTACAGGGGGGACTATGGCTACACCTTC.

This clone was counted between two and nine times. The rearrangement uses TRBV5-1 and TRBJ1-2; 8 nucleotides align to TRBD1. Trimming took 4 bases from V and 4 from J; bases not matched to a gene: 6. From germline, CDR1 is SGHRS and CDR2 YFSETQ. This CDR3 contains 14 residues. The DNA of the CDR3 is TGCGCCAGCAGCAGGGAGGGACAGGTCTATGGCTACACCTTC. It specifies CASSREGQVYGYTF.

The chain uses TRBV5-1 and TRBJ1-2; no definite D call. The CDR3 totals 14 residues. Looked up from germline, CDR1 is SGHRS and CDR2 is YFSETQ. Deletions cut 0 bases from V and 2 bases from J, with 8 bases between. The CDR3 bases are TGCGCCAGCAGCTTGGCGGTTAGCAACTATGGCTACACCTTC. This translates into CASSLAVSNYGYTF.

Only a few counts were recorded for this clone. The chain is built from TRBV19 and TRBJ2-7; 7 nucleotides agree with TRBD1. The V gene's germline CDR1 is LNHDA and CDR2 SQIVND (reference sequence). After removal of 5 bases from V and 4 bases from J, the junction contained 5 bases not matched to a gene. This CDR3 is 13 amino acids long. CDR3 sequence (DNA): TGTGCCAGTAGTCAGACAGGGACATACGAGCAGTACTTC. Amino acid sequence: CASSQTGTYEQYF.